The sequence of this T cell receptor beta chain was determined in a study of cytomegalovirus exposure and HLA in healthy donors. Study details: T cells numbering around 170 million yielded some 100 million unique TCR beta sequences in an earlier analysis. Study results and limitations: Compared with the roughly 700-donor mean, an Asian-associated ancestry cluster reportedly had fewer N-insertions, according to a later analysis.

There are 16 residues in the CDR3. V shed 5 bases, J shed 5 bases, and the junction held 17 bases outside the gene matches. Germline V lookup: CDR1 GTSNPN, CDR2 SVGIG (reference sequence). Turning to this clone: The antigen remains unidentified.

PCR used 60 Vbeta primers and 13 Jbeta primers. Profiled with immunoSEQ multiplex PCR; TCRdb holds only in-frame clones, not every one. The data hold around 100,000 clones, with approximately 76% observed a single time. This receptor was identified in an older woman in good health and CMV-seropositive. The rearrangement joins TRBV30 to TRBJ2-5, with 7 bases that match TRBD2. The specimen sequenced was PBMCs. The CDR3 loop is CAWSLQSGKGWETQYF. In nucleotides, the CDR3 is TGTGCCTGGTCCCTGCAAAGCGGGAAAGGGTGGGAGACCCAGTACTTC.